One and the same sample provided the 32 T cell receptor beta chains below, sequenced in a study of shared clonotypes between healthy human individuals. Sequencing was performed with immunoSEQ multiplex PCR; in TCRdb, only in-frame clones are kept and a portion is missing. There are around 500,000 clones in the sample; about 84% occur only once, and about 12% lies in the top ten. The sequenced sample consisted of PBMCs. Source of these receptors: a woman aged 40 to 50 in good health. Some clones in this sample may be carry-over from other donors' samples.

As for this clone: Additional DNA sequences in this sample encode the identical CDR3. The chain carries TRBV18 and TRBJ2-3, with 7 bases lining up with TRBD2. The CDR3 extends over 15 amino acids. J lost 0 bases, V lost 6 bases, and 6 bases had no gene match. The V gene's germline CDR1 is KGHSH and CDR2 LQKENI. The CDR3 sequence is CASSPSGTSTDTQYF. The CDR3 DNA sequence: TGTGCCAGCTCTCCTAGCGGAACGAGCACAGATACGCAGTATTTT. Drawing the rest from reference TRBV18 and TRBJ2-3, the complete variable domain is NAGVMQNPRHLVRRRGQEARLRCSPMKGHSHVYWYRQLPEEGLKFMVYLQKENIIDESGMPKERFSAEFPKEGPSILRIQQVVRGDSAAYFCASSPSGTSTDTQYFGPGTRLTVL.

J is TRBJ1-4 and V is TRBV28; maybe TRBD1 (5 bases). The CDR3 spans 14 residues. Germline-derived CDR1 and CDR2 are MDHEN and SYDVKM. Trimming pared 4 bases from V and 14 bases from J, leaving 20 bases between. The CDR3 protein is CASSSPGGELGLFF. The CDR3 DNA reads TGTGCCAGCAGTTCGCCGGGGGGGGAACTTGGGCTGTTTTTT.

A word on this clone: A single base separates this from a much larger clone, so it may be a read error. Other nucleotide sequences from this sample produce the same CDR3. The chain recombines TRBV7-8 with TRBJ1-5; D gene unclear. Per the germline V gene, CDR1 is SGHVS and CDR2 is FQNEAQ. The CDR3 length is 13 residues. The CDR3 sequence: CASSSDLNQPQHF. CDR3 bases: TGTGCCAGCAGCTCGGACCTCAATCAGCCTCAGCATTTT.

The chain carries TRBV15 and TRBJ1-2; a weak D match, TRBD1 (5 bases). This CDR3 has 15 amino acids. Trimming pared 0 bases from V and 5 bases from J, leaving 13 bases between. Germline-derived CDR1 and CDR2 are LNHNV and YYDKDF (reference sequence). CDR3 in amino acids: CATSREGRGIYGYTF. The CDR3 nucleotides read TGTGCCACCAGCAGAGAAGGGAGGGGCATTTATGGCTACACCTTC.

The genes are TRBV29-1 and TRBJ1-4; tentative D call: TRBD1 (6 bases). From germline, CDR1 is SQVTM and CDR2 ANQGSEA. The CDR3 runs to 15 residues. The V end was cut by 3 bases, the J end by 5 bases, with 16 bases between. The CDR3 nucleotides read TGCAGCGTTGATGGGGTACAGGGTGGGAATGAAAAACTGTTTTTT. Translating it yields CSVDGVQGGNEKLFF.

V gene TRBV19 combines with J gene TRBJ2-1, with 9 bases identical to TRBD2. The CDR3 sequence is 14 residues long. V was pared by 5 bases and J by 9 bases, with 8 bases of the junction left unmatched. Germline loops: CDR1 LNHDA, CDR2 SQIVND (reference sequence). The CDR3 nucleotides are TGTGCCAGTAGTCCGCGGACTAGCGCGGGTGAGCAGTTCTTC. It translates to CASSPRTSAGEQFF.

The chain carries TRBV2 and TRBJ1-4; possibly TRBD1 for D (5 bases). Germline CDR1 and CDR2: SNHLY and FYNNEI. V was clipped by 5 bases and J by 3 bases, with 10 bases between them. The length of the CDR3 is 14 residues. The CDR3 DNA sequence: TGTGCCAGCAGTCGACAGACCGCTAATGAAAAACTGTTTTTT. Protein product: CASSRQTANEKLFF.

In DNA, the CDR3 is TGTGCCAGCAGTGCGGACAGGGGGCCAGAGACCCAGTACTTC. Translation: CASSADRGPETQYF. V gene TRBV2 combines with J gene TRBJ2-5; 11 bases are a match to TRBD1. The CDR3 loop spans 14 amino acids. The trim removed 4 bases at V and 4 bases at J, leaving 2 bases unmatched. The germline V gene encodes CDR1 SNHLY and CDR2 FYNNEI.

The chain has TRBV27 and TRBJ2-1; 12 positions agree with TRBD2. There are 16 residues in the CDR3. The V gene end was trimmed by 6 bases and the J gene end by 7 bases; junction bases not matched to a gene: 10. Germline V gives CDR1 MNHEY, CDR2 SMNVEV (reference sequence). CDR3 protein: CASRQTSGSVGNEQFF. CDR3 bases: TGTGCCAGCAGGCAGACTAGCGGGAGCGTGGGAAATGAGCAGTTCTTC.

This chain uses TRBV28 with TRBJ1-1; a possible D gene is TRBD1 (5 bases). V was clipped by 6 bases and J by 1 base, with 12 bases between them. Germline assignment: CDR1 MDHEN and CDR2 SYDVKM. CDR3 size: 14 residues. CDR3 region: CASSRRGGNTEAFF. CDR3 DNA: TGTGCCAGCAGCCGCCGGGGGGGGAACACTGAAGCTTTCTTT.

In the case of this clone: This likely traces to a read error, being one base from a far larger clone. The gene calls are TRBV2 and TRBJ1-5; the match to TRBD1 covers 10 bases. With V trimmed by 5 bases and J by 5 bases, 3 bases remained unmatched. Germline V gene sequence: CDR1 SNHLY, CDR2 FYNNEI. CDR3 length: 14 amino acids. CDR3 protein: CASSPDRGHQPQHF. The CDR3 coding sequence is TGTGCCAGCAGTCCTGACAGGGGGCATCAGCCCCAGCATTTT.

J is TRBJ2-2 and V is TRBV18; 8 nucleotides agree with TRBD2. CDR1 and CDR2 from the germline V gene are KGHSH and LQKENI. CDR3 size: 15 residues. V lost 3 bases and J lost 4; bases outside the gene matches: 4. The CDR3 sequence is CASSPSGGRTGELFF. DNA of the CDR3: TGTGCCAGCTCACCGTCGGGAGGGCGCACCGGGGAGCTGTTTTTT.

The chain links TRBV30 to TRBJ1-4, with 7 positions matching TRBD1. This CDR3 contains 14 residues. With V trimmed by 4 bases and J by 8 bases, 10 bases remained unmatched. CDR1 is GTSNPN and CDR2 is SVGIG in the germline V gene (reference sequence). The DNA of the CDR3 is TGTGCCTGGACCAACAGGGGAAATTCGGAAAAACTGTTTTTT. This translates into CAWTNRGNSEKLFF.

V usage is TRBV30 and J usage is TRBJ1-1, with 8 nucleotides matching TRBD1. Trimming removed 4 bases from V and 2 bases from J; junction bases left unmatched: 15. Germline assignment: CDR1 GTSNPN and CDR2 SVGIG (reference sequence). The CDR3 covers 17 residues. The CDR3 coding sequence is TGTGCCTGGACCCTGACAGGGGATTCCCTAGCTAACACTGAAGCTTTCTTT. Protein: CAWTLTGDSLANTEAFF.

V gene TRBV4-1 combines with J gene TRBJ1-4; 8 bases are shared with TRBD1. This CDR3 has 16 amino acids. J lost 3 bases, V lost 1 base, and 4 bases had no gene match. CDR1 and CDR2 (germline): MGHRA, YSYEKL. In DNA form, the CDR3 reads TGCGCCAGCAGCCAAGGGCAGGGGGCAGCTAATGAAAAACTGTTTTTT. This encodes CASSQGQGAANEKLFF.

Concerning this clone: The identical CDR3 is also encoded by other nucleotide sequences in the sample. The chain employs TRBV5-4 and TRBJ2-7, with D hard to call. Between the trimmed V and J ends, which lost 0 bases and 2 bases, there was a span of 6 bases. Germline V lookup: CDR1 SGHNT, CDR2 YYREEE (reference sequence). The CDR3 covers 13 residues. CDR3 in amino acids: CASSLDRAYEQYF. The CDR3 DNA is TGTGCCAGCAGCTTGGACAGAGCCTACGAGCAGTACTTC.

The rearrangement links TRBV15 to TRBJ2-3; D perhaps matches TRBD1 (6 bases). V was shortened by 5 bases and J by 4 bases, with 10 bases between the two germline ends. CDR1 LNHNV and CDR2 YYDKDF come from the germline V gene (reference sequence). This CDR3 is built from 13 residues. The CDR3 protein is CATSLTGSDTQYF. The CDR3 coding sequence is TGTGCCACCAGCCTGACAGGTTCAGATACGCAGTATTTT.

The V and J genes are TRBV27 and TRBJ2-2; D call uncertain. V lost 3 bases, J lost 1 base, and 9 bases lay in between. Germline CDR1 and CDR2: MNHEY and SMNVEV (reference sequence). This CDR3 region has 15 residues. The DNA for the CDR3 is TGTGCCAGCAGTTTCCTCCCAGGGAACACCGGGGAGCTGTTTTTT. It codes for CASSFLPGNTGELFF.

The V and J genes are TRBV6-1 and TRBJ2-7; D might be TRBD2 (6 bases). Germline CDR1 and CDR2: MNHNS and SASEGT. This CDR3 region has 14 residues. Trimming took 7 bases from V and 5 from J, leaving 18 bases between them. This CDR3 is CASTGEAGSHEQYF. For the CDR3, the DNA is TGTGCCAGCACCGGGGAGGCAGGGTCCCACGAGCAGTACTTC.

Remarks on this clone: Other DNA variants within this sample encode the same CDR3. The rearrangement uses TRBV7-6 and TRBJ1-5; D call uncertain. The length of the CDR3 is 13 residues. The germline V and J ends were trimmed by 0 bases and 5 bases, with 5 bases remaining between them. The germline V gene has CDR1 SGHVS and CDR2 FNYEAQ. The CDR3 DNA sequence: TGTGCCAGCAGCTTAGCGGGAGATCAGCCCCAGCATTTT. Translated, it gives CASSLAGDQPQHF.

This chain connects TRBV7-2 to TRBJ1-3, with D hard to call. V was shortened by 0 bases and J by 0 bases, with 9 bases between the two germline ends. Germline values: CDR1 SGHTA, CDR2 FQGNSA. This CDR3 is built from 16 residues. The CDR3 loop reads CASSLALTGSGNTIYF. CDR3 nucleotides: TGTGCCAGCAGCTTAGCATTGACGGGCTCTGGAAACACCATATATTTT.

The sample holds one count of this clone. The chain links TRBV15 to TRBJ2-3, with TRBD2 matching 8 bases. CDR1 is LNHNV and CDR2 is YYDKDF in the germline V gene (reference sequence). The CDR3 sequence is 16 residues long. V trimming: 6 bases; J trimming: 0 bases; junction bases outside the gene matches: 8. This CDR3 reads CATSWAGGTSTDTQYF. The DNA for the CDR3 is TGTGCCACCAGTTGGGCGGGAGGAACCAGCACAGATACGCAGTATTTT. The entire variable domain, with the rest obtained from reference TRBV15 and TRBJ2-3, is as follows: DAMVIQNPRYQVTQFGKPVTLSCSQTLNHNVMYWYQQKSSQAPKLLFHYYDKDFNNEADTPDNFQSRRPNTSFCFLDIRSPGLGDTAMYLCATSWAGGTSTDTQYFGPGTRLTVL.

Worth noting for this clone: Different DNA sequences within this sample yield the same CDR3. The chain employs TRBV28 and TRBJ2-1, with 8 nucleotides matching TRBD2. J was trimmed by 0 bases and V by 6 bases; bases with no gene match: 4. Germline V gene lookup returns CDR1 MDHEN and CDR2 SYDVKM. This CDR3 has 15 amino acids. CDR3 residues: CASSLAGSSYNEQFF. In DNA form, the CDR3 reads TGTGCCAGCAGCTTAGCGGGGAGCTCCTACAATGAGCAGTTCTTC.

Comment on this clone: One base separates it from a far larger clone, so it is likely a read error. This chain uses TRBV10-2 with TRBJ1-2; 9 nucleotides agree with TRBD1. This CDR3 has 15 amino acids. Germline CDR1 is WSHSY and CDR2 is SAAADI. V lost 2 bases and J lost 10; bases outside the gene matches: 11. As DNA, the CDR3 is TGCGCCAGCAGTGAGGGACAGGGGTTACCCAGACTCTACACCTTC. It translates to CASSEGQGLPRLYTF.

The V gene is TRBV28, the J gene TRBJ2-7, with 13 bases lining up with TRBD2. The V segment lost 6 bases and the J segment 7 bases; nucleotides outside the gene matches: 6. The CDR3 has 14 residues. CDR1 and CDR2 from the germline V gene are MDHEN and SYDVKM. DNA for the CDR3: TGTGCCAGCAGATCTACGGGACTAGCGGGGGAGCAGTACTTC. Protein: CASRSTGLAGEQYF.

The chain employs TRBV9 and TRBJ2-1; D is perhaps TRBD1 or TRBD2 (5 bases each). Trimming removed 3 bases at V and 0 bases at J, with 19 bases between. CDR1 is SGDLS and CDR2 is YYNGEE in the germline V gene. The CDR3 is 18 amino acids. The CDR3, as DNA: TGTGCCAGCAGCGGGGACCCGGGACCCTTGGGCTCCTACAATGAGCAGTTCTTC. Translating it yields CASSGDPGPLGSYNEQFF.

The chain is built from TRBV27 and TRBJ2-7; TRBD2 matches at 7 bases. This CDR3 contains 12 residues. Germline V CDR1 and CDR2: MNHEY, SMNVEV (reference sequence). The V and J ends lost 8 bases and 5 bases, in that order; junction bases with no gene match: 6. The CDR3 nucleotides are TGTGCCAGCGGGGGGAGGGTCCACGAGCAGTACTTC. This sequence encodes CASGGRVHEQYF.

V and J are TRBV5-6 and TRBJ2-1, with 9 nucleotides matching TRBD1. V was pared by 3 bases and J by 9 bases, with 7 bases of the junction left unmatched. CDR1 and CDR2 (germline): SGHDT, YYEEEE. The CDR3 spans 14 residues. The CDR3 nucleotides are TGTGCCAGCAGCTCCTACAGGGGGCTTGCTGAGCAGTTCTTC. Amino acid sequence: CASSSYRGLAEQFF.

A word on this clone: This sequence may be a read error, since a much larger clone differs from it by one base. This specimen includes other DNA sequences encoding the same CDR3. The J gene is TRBJ2-1, the V gene TRBV6-1; D is possibly TRBD2 (5 bases). This CDR3 is built from 11 residues. Per the germline V gene, CDR1 is MNHNS and CDR2 is SASEGT. The CDR3 region has the DNA TGCGCCAGCGGCCTCAACAATGAGCAGTTCTTC. Residues: CASGLNNEQFF.

This chain joins TRBV4-1 and TRBJ2-6; D remains unclear. The CDR3 spans 15 residues. Germline CDR1 and CDR2: MGHRA and YSYEKL. Trimming left V 4 bases short and J 9 bases short, with 16 bases between. CDR3 protein: CASSPRAVSGNVLTF. For the CDR3, the DNA is TGCGCCAGCAGCCCTCGGGCGGTCTCCGGCAACGTCCTGACTTTC.

The V gene is TRBV29-1, the J gene TRBJ2-2; D gene unclear. V was cut by 4 bases and J by 0 bases, with 9 bases left in between. This CDR3 region has 14 residues. Germline V gene sequence: CDR1 SQVTM, CDR2 ANQGSEA. The CDR3 region has the DNA TGCAGCGTTGCCGGCCGTACGAACACCGGGGAGCTGTTTTTT. Its translation is CSVAGRTNTGELFF.

Only one count was recorded for this clone. The gene calls are TRBV28 and TRBJ2-5; possibly TRBD1 for D (6 bases). This CDR3 contains 15 residues. The germline V gene has CDR1 MDHEN and CDR2 SYDVKM. V lost 6 bases, J lost 2 bases, and 16 bases lay in between. This CDR3 reads CASRNRLGGQETQYF. The CDR3 DNA reads TGTGCCAGCAGGAACAGGTTAGGGGGACAAGAGACCCAGTACTTC. The variable domain in full, with the rest retrieved from reference TRBV28 and TRBJ2-5, is DVKVTQSSRYLVKRTGEKVFLECVQDMDHENMFWYRQDPGLGLRLIYFSYDVKMKEKGDIPEGYSVSREKKERFSLILESASTNQTSMYLCASRNRLGGQETQYFGPGTRLLVL.